The text below deals with one T cell receptor beta chain. This entry is derived from a study of T cells expressing NK-cell markers. The TCR beta cDNA came from 5'RACE template switching with UMIs. After re-calling the 5' RACE reads, TCRdb lists one entry per CDR3 protein, DNA absent. The sample includes some 600,000 distinct CDR3 sequences. The sample taken for sequencing was blood T cells: a sorted CD56 or NKG2C T cell subset, CD4+ or CD8+ T cells, or bulk PBMC T cells (not recorded which). The sequence was collected from a man aged 18 to 30 in good health.

The CDR3 sequence is CASSSGQGFSKLFF. The chain is built from TRBV27 and TRBJ1-4; checking the TCRdb D call of TRBD1 is not possible without DNA. From germline, CDR1 is MNHEY and CDR2 SMNVEV (reference sequence). The CDR3 sequence is 14 residues long.